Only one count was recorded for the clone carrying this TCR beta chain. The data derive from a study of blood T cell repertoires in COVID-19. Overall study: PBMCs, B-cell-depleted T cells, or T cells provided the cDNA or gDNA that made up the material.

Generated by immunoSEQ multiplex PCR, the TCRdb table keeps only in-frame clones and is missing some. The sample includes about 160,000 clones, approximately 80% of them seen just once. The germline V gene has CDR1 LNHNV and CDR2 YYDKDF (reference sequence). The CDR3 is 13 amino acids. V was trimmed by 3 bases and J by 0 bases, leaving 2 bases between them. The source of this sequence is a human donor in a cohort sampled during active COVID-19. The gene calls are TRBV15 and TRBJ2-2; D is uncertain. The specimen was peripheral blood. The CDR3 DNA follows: TGTGCCACCAGCAGCGCGAACACCGGGGAGCTGTTTTTT. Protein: CATSSANTGELFF.